These T cell receptor beta chains were read from a single sample in a study of blood T cells in healthy people across ages. TCRdb ran MiXCR on the 5' RACE reads and lists one entry per CDR3 protein. The sample includes 550,000 to 800,000 distinct CDR3 sequences, over 20% of them seen just once. The source material was blood. These receptors all come from a man in his 70s in good health. CDR3s include the opening cysteine and the closing phenylalanine or tryptophan.

j_call	v_call	cdr3_length	cdr3_aa
TRBJ1-3	TRBV21-1	16	CASSKVRAGAGNTIYF
TRBJ2-3	TRBV29-1	11	CSVARPDTQYF
TRBJ2-7	TRBV5-1	15	CASSTLAPGRTERYF
TRBJ1-4	TRBV5-1	16	CASSQTQTGDNEKLFF
TRBJ2-3	TRBV6-5	19	CASSYGLGTSGRAQDTQYF
TRBJ2-1	TRBV27	16	CASTSGRNPAYNEQFF
TRBJ2-5	TRBV4-1	16	CASSQALSTGQETQYF
TRBJ1-1	TRBV20-1	12	CSAEKANTEAFF
TRBJ1-5	TRBV10-2	13	CASTRDTNQPQHF
TRBJ2-1	TRBV7-9	12	CASSLLANEQFF
TRBJ1-1	TRBV6-5	14	CASSYSEGVSEAFF
TRBJ2-7	TRBV3-1	14	CASSQNRGPYEQYF
TRBJ2-7	TRBV20-1	11	CSARGVYEQYF
TRBJ2-1	TRBV5-5	16	CASITGGQGYNEEQFF
TRBJ1-3	TRBV5-1	16	CASSNGQGDSGNTIYF
TRBJ1-2	TRBV27	13	CASSLTGGRGYTF
TRBJ2-5	TRBV9	14	CASSVTGNQETQYF
TRBJ2-3	TRBV11-2	13	CASSGPATDTQYF
TRBJ1-5	TRBV20-1	16	CSARNTLGTTTGPQHF
TRBJ2-5	TRBV29-1	13	CSVGARLQETQYF
TRBJ1-2	TRBV7-9	15	CASSPRTGGVYGYTF
TRBJ2-3	TRBV9	16	CASSVAAGGTTDTQYF
TRBJ2-7	TRBV12-3/TRBV12-4	12	CASSTGVYEQYF
TRBJ2-7	TRBV27	15	CASSYSGDSSYEQYF
TRBJ2-7	TRBV10-3	13	CAIRRGQGYEQYF
TRBJ2-2	TRBV20-1	16	CSAHGKAGVDTGELFF
TRBJ1-5	TRBV5-1	13	CASSFTGDQPQHF
TRBJ2-5	TRBV7-2	13	CASSFRVSVTQYF
TRBJ2-5	TRBV7-2	13	CASSQDRIETQYF
TRBJ2-3	TRBV5-1	14	CASKPGQGTDTQYF
TRBJ2-5	TRBV29-1	12	CSVDPGEETQYF
TRBJ2-2	TRBV20-1	14	CSAQGRLNTGELFF
TRBJ1-1	TRBV18	12	CASSTGRFEAFF
TRBJ2-1	TRBV5-1	12	CASSLSETKQFF
TRBJ1-2	TRBV5-6	13	CASRPTGIGGYTF
TRBJ2-1	TRBV28	14	CASSRDRGIYEQFF
TRBJ2-1	TRBV20-1	15	CSARDSGIIGDEQFF
TRBJ2-5	TRBV7-9	16	CASSLLVSGGGETQYF
TRBJ2-5	TRBV20-1	13	CSATYRGKETQYF
TRBJ2-2	TRBV29-1	14	CSVVEDRNTGELFF
-	TRBV5-1	15	CASSTTTGGTYEQYF
TRBJ2-7	TRBV28	13	CASRSGQGDEQYF
TRBJ2-5	TRBV6-6	14	CASSYPGGAETQYF
TRBJ2-5	TRBV7-2	15	CASRGQHSMRETQYF
TRBJ2-7	TRBV10-3	15	CAIRGTTGRIYEQYF
TRBJ2-1	TRBV12-3/TRBV12-4	16	CASSLVVANSYNEQFF
TRBJ2-7	TRBV4-2	21	CASSQDLSGRYHTGPLYEQYF
TRBJ2-3	TRBV2	14	CASTLQGFADTQYF
TRBJ2-1	TRBV20-1	16	CSARSFAGEVENEQFF
TRBJ2-5	TRBV24-1	16	CATSEKGGDTPKTQYF
TRBJ1-5	TRBV28	14	CASSLNRYNQPRHF
TRBJ2-3	TRBV7-2	14	CASSYGTDTDTQYF
TRBJ2-2	TRBV24-1	15	CATSDNRGRLGELFF